This TCR beta chain was captured by sequencing in a study of T cell responses to AZD1222 COVID-19 vaccine. Study-wide results and limits: Of spike-specific TCRs, nearly half reportedly target regions left unmutated in variants. Repertoires were obtained only post-peak T cell response. The sample set comprised mostly white British donors with more females, and clonal diversity was possibly underestimated.

Libraries were prepared by immunoSEQ multiplex PCR; TCRdb keeps only in-frame clonotypes and omits some of them. This table has over 150,000 clones, approximately 94% appearing once. Concerning this clone itself: Its antigen is unidentified.

The V and J ends lost 6 bases and 4 bases respectively, with 13 bases between them. CDR1 and CDR2 (germline): MDHEN, SYDVKM. This CDR3 is 13 amino acids long. Both about-4-week and about-12-week second-dose recipients were combined. The TCR originated in an adult who received the AZD1222 COVID-19 vaccine. The rearrangement uses TRBV28 and TRBJ2-7; D gene unclear. Source: peripheral blood, taken 28 days after the second AZD1222 dose. The CDR3 region has the DNA TGTGCCAGCAGCCCTAACAGTGGGTACGAGCAGTACTTC. Translating it yields CASSPNSGYEQYF. Based on the CDR3 plus reference TRBV28 and TRBJ2-7, the full variable domain is DVKVTQSSRYLVKRTGEKVFLECVQDMDHENMFWYRQDPGLGLRLIYFSYDVKMKEKGDIPEGYSVSREKKERFSLILESASTNQTSMYLCASSPNSGYEQYFGPGTRLTVT.